These T cell receptor beta chains were read from a single sample in a study of cytomegalovirus exposure and HLA in healthy donors. This table comes from immunoSEQ multiplex PCR, and its TCRdb copy is limited to in-frame clones, with some not included. This table has roughly 200,000 clones, roughly 84% appearing once. Material: PBMCs. These TCRs come from a man between 50 and 59 years old in good health and CMV-seronegative. The CDR3 runs from the conserved cysteine through the conserved F or W. D genes are given only for firm matches. The size of a clone is reported for some rows only, either as once, few or many, or as a class for expanded clones.

NA | TRBJ2-2 | NA | TRBV4-1 | 17 | CASSQVAAGRYTGELFF | TGCGCCAGCAGCCAAGTGGCCGCGGGGAGATACACCGGGGAGCTGTTTTTT
NA | TRBJ1-5 | NA | TRBV29-1 | 14 | CSVEEAGRGQPQHF | TGCAGCGTTGAAGAGGCAGGTCGGGGTCAGCCCCAGCATTTT
NA | TRBJ1-4 | NA | TRBV25-1 | 14 | CASSESSWSEKLFF | TGTGCCAGCAGTGAGTCTTCTTGGAGTGAAAAACTGTTTTTT
TRBD1 | TRBJ2-1 | few | TRBV6-1 | 15 | CASSAGTVPYNEQFF | TGTGCCAGCAGTGCTGGGACAGTCCCCTACAATGAGCAGTTCTTC
TRBD2 | TRBJ2-2 | NA | TRBV6-1 | 15 | CASSEVLAGARELFF | TGTGCCAGCAGTGAAGTTCTAGCGGGAGCTCGGGAGCTGTTTTTT
TRBD1 | TRBJ2-1 | NA | TRBV29-1 | 13 | CSVPPTGGVEQFF | TGCAGCGTTCCACCTACAGGGGGCGTTGAGCAGTTCTTC
NA | TRBJ1-2 | NA | TRBV6-4 | 14 | CASSDRDNGYGYTF | TGTGCCAGCAGTGACCGGGACAACGGCTATGGCTACACCTTC
NA | TRBJ2-3 | NA | TRBV11-2 | 13 | CASSSNAIYTQYF | TGTGCCAGCAGCAGCAACGCGATTTATACGCAGTATTTT
NA | TRBJ1-5 | NA | TRBV19 | 13 | CASSRQGYQPQHF | TGTGCCAGTAGTCGCCAGGGGTATCAGCCCCAGCATTTT
NA | TRBJ2-7 | once | TRBV2 | 17 | CASSEGGPGLRFYEQYF | TGTGCCAGCAGTGAAGGGGGCCCAGGGCTCCGTTTCTACGAGCAGTACTTC
TRBD2 | TRBJ2-5 | NA | TRBV5-6 | 15 | CASSRLAGGGETQYF | TGTGCCAGCAGCCGACTAGCGGGAGGAGGAGAGACCCAGTACTTC